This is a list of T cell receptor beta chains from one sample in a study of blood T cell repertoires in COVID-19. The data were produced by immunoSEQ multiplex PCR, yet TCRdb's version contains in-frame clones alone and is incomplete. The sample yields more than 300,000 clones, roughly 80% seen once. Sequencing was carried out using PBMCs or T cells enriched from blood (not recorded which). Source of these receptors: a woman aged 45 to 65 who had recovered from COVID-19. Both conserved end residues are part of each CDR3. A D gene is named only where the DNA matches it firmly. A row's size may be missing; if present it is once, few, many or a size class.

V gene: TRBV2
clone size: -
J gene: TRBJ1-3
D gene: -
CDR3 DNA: TGTGCCGACAGCATGGGCAGGGCTAACTCTGGAAACACCATATATTTT
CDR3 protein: CADSMGRANSGNTIYF

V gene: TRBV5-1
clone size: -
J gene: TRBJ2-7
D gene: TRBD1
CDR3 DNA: TGCGCCAGCAGCTTGGATGGGACAGGGTCCTACGAGCAGTACTTC
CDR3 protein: CASSLDGTGSYEQYF

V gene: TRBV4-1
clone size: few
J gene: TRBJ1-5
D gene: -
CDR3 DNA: TGCGCCAGCAGCCAAGCACGGAGCATCAACCAGCCCCAGCATTTT
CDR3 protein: CASSQARSINQPQHF

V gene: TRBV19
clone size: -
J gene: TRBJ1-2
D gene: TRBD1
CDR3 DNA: TGTGCCAGTAGTTCAGGGGGACTCTATGGCTACACCTTC
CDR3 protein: CASSSGGLYGYTF

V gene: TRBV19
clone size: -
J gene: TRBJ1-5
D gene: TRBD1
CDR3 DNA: TGTGCCAGTAGTATGGGTTCGGGACAGAACAATCAGCCCCAGCATTTT
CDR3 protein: CASSMGSGQNNQPQHF

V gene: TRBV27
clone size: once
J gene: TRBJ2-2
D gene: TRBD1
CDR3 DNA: TGTGCCAGCAGTCCTGACAGGGGGGGAACCGGGGAGCTGTTTTTT
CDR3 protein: CASSPDRGGTGELFF

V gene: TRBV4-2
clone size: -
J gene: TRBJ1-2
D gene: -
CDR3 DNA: TGTGCCAGCAGCCCCAAAACACAGGGCGGCAGCTATGGCTACACCTTC
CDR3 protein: CASSPKTQGGSYGYTF

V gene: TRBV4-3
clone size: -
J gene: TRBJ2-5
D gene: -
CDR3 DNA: TGCGCCAGCAGCCAAGATTTCGGTGTTGCAGGGGAAGAGACCCAGTACTTC
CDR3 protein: CASSQDFGVAGEETQYF

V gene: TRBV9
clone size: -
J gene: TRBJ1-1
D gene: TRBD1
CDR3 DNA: TGTGCCAGCAGCCCTCGGGACAGGGGGCACACTGAAGCTTTCTTT
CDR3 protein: CASSPRDRGHTEAFF

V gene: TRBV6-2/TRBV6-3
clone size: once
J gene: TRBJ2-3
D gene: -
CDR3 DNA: TGTGCCAGCAGTTCGGTAGTTACGAGCACAGATACGCAGTATTTT
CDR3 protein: CASSSVVTSTDTQYF

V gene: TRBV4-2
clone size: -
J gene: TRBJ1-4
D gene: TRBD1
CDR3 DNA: TGTGCCAGCAGTGATATAGGGGGCAGGACTAATGAAAAACTGTTTTTT
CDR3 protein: CASSDIGGRTNEKLFF

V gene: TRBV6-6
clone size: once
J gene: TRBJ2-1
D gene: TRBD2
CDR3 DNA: TGTGCCAGCAGCCACTCCACTAGCGGGAGGGCCTCTAGAAACAATGAGCAGTTCTTC
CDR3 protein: CASSHSTSGRASRNNEQFF

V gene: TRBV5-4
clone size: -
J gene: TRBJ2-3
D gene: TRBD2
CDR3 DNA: TGTGCCAGCAGCTTGGATGGACAAGCGGGAGGCCCAGATACGCAGTATTTT
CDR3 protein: CASSLDGQAGGPDTQYF

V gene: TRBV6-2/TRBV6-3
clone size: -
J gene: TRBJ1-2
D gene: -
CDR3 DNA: TGTGCCAGCAGTTATGTCTTGAACTATGGCTACACCTTC
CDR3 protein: CASSYVLNYGYTF

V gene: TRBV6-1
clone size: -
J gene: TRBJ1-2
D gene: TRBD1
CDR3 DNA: TGTGCCAGCAGTGAAACGACAGGGAGATCAGAGGGCTACACCTTC
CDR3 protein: CASSETTGRSEGYTF

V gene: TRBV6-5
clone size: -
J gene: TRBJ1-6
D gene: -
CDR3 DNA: TGTGCCAGCAGTAAGACAGGTGGTAATTCACCCCTCCACTTT
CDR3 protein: CASSKTGGNSPLHF

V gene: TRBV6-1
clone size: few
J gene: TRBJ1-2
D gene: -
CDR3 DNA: TGTGCCAGCAGTGACCCAGGCGGGGGGCGCTTCGGGGGCTACACCTTC
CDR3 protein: CASSDPGGGRFGGYTF

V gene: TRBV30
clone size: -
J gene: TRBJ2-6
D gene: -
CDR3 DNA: TGTGCCTGGAGTCTATGGGTGGGGGACAAGAACTCTGGGGCCAACGTCCTGACTTTC
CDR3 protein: CAWSLWVGDKNSGANVLTF

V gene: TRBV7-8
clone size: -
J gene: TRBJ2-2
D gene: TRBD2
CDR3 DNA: TGTGCCAGCAGCTTTATGACTAGCGGGAAGAGCACCGGGGAGCTGTTTTTT
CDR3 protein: CASSFMTSGKSTGELFF

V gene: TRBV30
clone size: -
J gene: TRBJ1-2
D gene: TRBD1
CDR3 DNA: TGTGCCTCCAAGGACAGGGGTGATGGCTACACCTTC
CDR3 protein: CASKDRGDGYTF

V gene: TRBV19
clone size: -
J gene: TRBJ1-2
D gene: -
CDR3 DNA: TGTGCCAGTAGTATTGGCAGGACTAACTATGGCTACACCTTC
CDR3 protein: CASSIGRTNYGYTF

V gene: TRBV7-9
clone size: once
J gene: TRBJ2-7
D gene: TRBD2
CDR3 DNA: TGTGCCAGCAGCTTAGGGACTAGCGGGGGGATCTACGAGCAGTACTTC
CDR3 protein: CASSLGTSGGIYEQYF

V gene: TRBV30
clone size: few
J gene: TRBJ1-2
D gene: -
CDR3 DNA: TGTGCCTGCAGAGAGGGAATGCCTTATGGCTACACCTTC
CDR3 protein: CACREGMPYGYTF

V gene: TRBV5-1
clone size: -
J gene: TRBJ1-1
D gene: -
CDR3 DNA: TGCGCCAGCAGCTCCCGACAGTTGAACACTGAAGCTTTCTTT
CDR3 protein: CASSSRQLNTEAFF

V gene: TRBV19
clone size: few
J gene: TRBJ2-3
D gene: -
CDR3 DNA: TGTGCCAGTACCAATCAGGCAGATACGCAGTATTTT
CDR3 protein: CASTNQADTQYF

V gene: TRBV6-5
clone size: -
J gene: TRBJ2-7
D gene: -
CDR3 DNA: TGTGCCAGCAGTTACCCGGGACTTTTGAGCGAGCAGTACTTC
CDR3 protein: CASSYPGLLSEQYF